This T cell receptor beta chain was documented in a study of cytomegalovirus exposure and HLA in healthy donors. For the study at large: Out of approximately 400 genotyped donors, roughly 80% belonged to the Caucasian-associated ancestry cluster.

Study-wide results and limits: Analyzed later, most CMV-associated TCR beta chains appeared HLA-restricted. TCR beta V segments were, for the most part, productive about 87% or about 30% of the time in an earlier analysis.

PCR amplification relied on 60 Vbeta primers (plus 13 Jbeta primers). In the authors' workflow: Roughly 11 million shared chains were among approximately 87 million unique TCR beta chains counted in a later analysis. TCRdb's table, derived via immunoSEQ multiplex PCR, lists solely in-frame clones and lacks some. V, J and clone size derive from that table, while D and trimming were established from the DNA sequence. The sample consists of over 95,000 clones, approximately 80% of them appearing once. Concerning this clone itself: Its antigen is undetermined.

V lost 5 bases, J lost 1 base, and 9 bases stayed unmatched. The CDR3 is 17 amino acids. Germline CDR1 PRHDT, CDR2 FYEKMQ (reference sequence). The sample comprised PBMCs. This chain uses TRBV13 with TRBJ2-1; TRBD2 matches 9 bases. This TCR was recovered from a female donor in good health and CMV-seronegative. CDR3 residues: CASSHNIAGASYNEQFF. The CDR3 coding sequence is TGTGCCAGCAGCCATAATATAGCGGGGGCGTCCTACAATGAGCAGTTCTTC.